This T cell receptor (beta chain) was recorded in a study of response to subunit inactivated influenza vaccine. Study-wide results and limits: It was the authors' suggestion that each seasonal influenza vaccination recruits few new T cells.

From the RT-PCR reads, TCRdb called clonotypes with MiXCR, one entry per CDR3 protein. This table holds fewer than 550,000 distinct CDR3 sequences, roughly 27% found once. On this clonotype itself: The antigen is unknown.

V trimming: 8 bases; J trimming: 5 bases; junction bases outside the gene matches: 8. The CDR3 consists of 15 residues. Germline CDR1 and CDR2: DFQATT and SNEGSKA (reference sequence). V and J are TRBV20-1 and TRBJ2-1, with TRBD2 matching 14 bases. The source material was CD4+ T cells sorted from PBMCs, sampled roughly 5 days after vaccination. The sequence derives from a man between 50 and 59 years old who received an inactivated influenza vaccine. CDR3 loop: CSSGTSGRPNNEQFF. Here the CDR3 DNA reads TGCAGTTCCGGGACTAGCGGGAGACCTAACAATGAGCAGTTCTTC.